This T cell receptor beta chain was obtained from a study of beta chain features in type 1 diabetes. Findings and limits, study-wide: Type 1 diabetes patients had moderately but significantly shorter TCRB CDR3s in all four CD4+ subsets.

Donors contributed one heparinised blood draw apiece, averaging roughly 0.12 L. This clone was seen a handful of times. Its matching antigen is unknown. Every isolated RNA sample was fully reverse transcribed, so sequencing captured expressed TCRB transcripts. Clones were sequenced by immunoSEQ multiplex PCR, and TCRdb holds only the in-frame ones, with some missing. Counted here are 300,000 or so clones, about a tenth occurring once; the ten biggest clones make up around 1%. Germline V CDR1 and CDR2: LNHDA, SQIVND (reference sequence). The CDR3 covers 14 residues. V dropped 8 bases and J dropped 3 bases, with 16 bases sitting between them.

Input material: central memory CD4+ T cells from blood. The rearrangement joins TRBV19 to TRBJ1-1; a possible D gene is TRBD1 (6 bases). The sequence came from a man aged 25-40 years with type 1 diabetes. CDR3 nucleotide sequence: TGTGCCAGTTCTTCTAGGACAGCGGACACTGAAGCTTTCTTT. Protein sequence: CASSSRTADTEAFF.